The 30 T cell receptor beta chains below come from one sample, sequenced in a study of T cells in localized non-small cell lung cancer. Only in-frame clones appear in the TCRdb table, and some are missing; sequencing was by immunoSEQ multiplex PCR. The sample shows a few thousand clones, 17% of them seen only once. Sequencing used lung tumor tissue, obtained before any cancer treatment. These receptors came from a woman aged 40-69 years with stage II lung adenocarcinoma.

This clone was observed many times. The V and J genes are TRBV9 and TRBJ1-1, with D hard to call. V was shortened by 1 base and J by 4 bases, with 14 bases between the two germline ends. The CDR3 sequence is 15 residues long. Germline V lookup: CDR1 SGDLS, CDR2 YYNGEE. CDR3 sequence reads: CASSVTPFPSTEAFF. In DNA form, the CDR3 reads TGTGCCAGCAGCGTAACCCCGTTTCCAAGCACTGAAGCTTTCTTT.

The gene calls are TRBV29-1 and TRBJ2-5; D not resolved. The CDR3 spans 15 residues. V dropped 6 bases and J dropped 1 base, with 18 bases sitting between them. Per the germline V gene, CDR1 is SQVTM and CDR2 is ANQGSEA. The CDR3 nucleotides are TGCAGCGTCTACCCAAGGCAAGATGTCCAAGAGACCCAGTACTTC. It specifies CSVYPRQDVQETQYF. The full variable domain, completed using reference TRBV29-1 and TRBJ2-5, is SAVISQKPSRDICQRGTSLTIQCQVDSQVTMMFWYRQQPGQSLTLIATANQGSEATYESGFVIDKFPISRPNLTFSTLTVSNMSPEDSSIYLCSVYPRQDVQETQYFGPGTRLLVL.

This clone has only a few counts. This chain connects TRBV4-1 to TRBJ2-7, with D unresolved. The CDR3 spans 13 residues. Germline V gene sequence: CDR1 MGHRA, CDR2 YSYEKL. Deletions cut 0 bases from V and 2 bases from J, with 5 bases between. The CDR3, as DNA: TGCGCCAGCAGCCAAGACCAGGCCTACGAGCAGTACTTC. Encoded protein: CASSQDQAYEQYF.

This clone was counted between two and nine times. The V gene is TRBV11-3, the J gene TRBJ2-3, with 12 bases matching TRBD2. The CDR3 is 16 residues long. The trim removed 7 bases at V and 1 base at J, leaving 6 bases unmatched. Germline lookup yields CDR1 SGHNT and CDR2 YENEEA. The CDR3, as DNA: TGTGCCAGCAAGACGAGACTAGCGGGAGGCACAGATACGCAGTATTTT. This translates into CASKTRLAGGTDTQYF.

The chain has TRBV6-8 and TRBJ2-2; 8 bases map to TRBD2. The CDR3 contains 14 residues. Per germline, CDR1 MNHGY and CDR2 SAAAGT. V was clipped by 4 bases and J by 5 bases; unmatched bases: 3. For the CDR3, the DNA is TGTGCCAGCAGTTTCCGCGGGGGGACCGGGGAGCTGTTTTTT. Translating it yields CASSFRGGTGELFF.

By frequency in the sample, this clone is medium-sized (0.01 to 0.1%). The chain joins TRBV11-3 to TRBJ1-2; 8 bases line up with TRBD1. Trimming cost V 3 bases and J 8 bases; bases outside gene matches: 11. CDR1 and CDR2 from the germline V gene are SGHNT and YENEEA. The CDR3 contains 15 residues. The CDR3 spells CASSFTQGAGGGYTF. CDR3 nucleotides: TGTGCCAGCAGCTTCACCCAGGGGGCCGGAGGAGGCTACACCTTC.

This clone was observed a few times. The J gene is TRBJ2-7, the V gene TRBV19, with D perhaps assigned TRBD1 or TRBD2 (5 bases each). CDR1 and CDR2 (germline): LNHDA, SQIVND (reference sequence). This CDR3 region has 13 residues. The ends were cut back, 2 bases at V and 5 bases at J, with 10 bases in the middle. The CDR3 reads CASSILAGNEQYF. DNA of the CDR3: TGTGCCAGTAGTATACTAGCAGGGAACGAGCAGTACTTC.

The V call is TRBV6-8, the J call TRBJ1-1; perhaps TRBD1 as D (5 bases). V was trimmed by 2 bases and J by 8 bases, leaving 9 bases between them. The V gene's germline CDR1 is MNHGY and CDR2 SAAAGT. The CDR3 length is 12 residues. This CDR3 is CASSYRDGEAFF. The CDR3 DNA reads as TGTGCCAGCAGTTACCGGGACGGAGAAGCTTTCTTT.

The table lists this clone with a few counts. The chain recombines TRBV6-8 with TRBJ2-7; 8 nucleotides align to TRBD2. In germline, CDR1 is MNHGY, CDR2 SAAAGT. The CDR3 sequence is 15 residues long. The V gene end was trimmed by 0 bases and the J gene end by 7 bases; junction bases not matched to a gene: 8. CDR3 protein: CASSYSIAGRGEQYF. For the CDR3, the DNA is TGTGCCAGCAGTTACTCGATTGCCGGGAGGGGTGAGCAGTACTTC.

CDR3 coding DNA: TGTGCCAGCAGTTCACAGGGTCAAGGCTACACCTTC. This gives the protein CASSSQGQGYTF. The chain has TRBV28 and TRBJ1-2, with a possible D match to TRBD1 (6 bases). This CDR3 has 12 amino acids. The germline V gene has CDR1 MDHEN and CDR2 SYDVKM. The V gene lost 4 bases and the J gene lost 8 bases, with 11 bases spanning the gap.

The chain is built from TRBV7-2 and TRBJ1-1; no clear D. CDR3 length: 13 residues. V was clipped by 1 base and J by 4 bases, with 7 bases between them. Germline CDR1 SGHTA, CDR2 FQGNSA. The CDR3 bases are TGTGCCAGCAGCTTAGGAGGCGGCACTGAAGCTTTCTTT. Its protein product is CASSLGGGTEAFF.

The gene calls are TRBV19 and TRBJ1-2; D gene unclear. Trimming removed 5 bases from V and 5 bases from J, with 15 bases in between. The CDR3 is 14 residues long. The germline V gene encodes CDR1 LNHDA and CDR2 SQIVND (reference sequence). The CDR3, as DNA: TGTGCCAGTAGTCCACGGGATTCTCTTTATGGCTACACCTTC. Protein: CASSPRDSLYGYTF.

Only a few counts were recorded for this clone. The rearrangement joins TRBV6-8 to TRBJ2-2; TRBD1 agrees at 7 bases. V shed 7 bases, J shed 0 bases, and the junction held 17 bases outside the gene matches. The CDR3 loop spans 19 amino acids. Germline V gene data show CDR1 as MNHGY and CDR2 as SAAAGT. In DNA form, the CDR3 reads TGTGCCAGCATCCCTCGACAGGGATTCCCTTATACGAACACCGGGGAGCTGTTTTTT. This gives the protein CASIPRQGFPYTNTGELFF.

The CDR3 DNA sequence: TGCAGCGTAGTGACGACAGGCGGTAATGAGCAGTTCTTC. Amino acids: CSVVTTGGNEQFF. The chain uses TRBV29-1 and TRBJ2-1; maybe TRBD1 (6 bases). The CDR3 spans 13 residues. Germline V lookup: CDR1 SQVTM, CDR2 ANQGSEA. The germline V and J ends were trimmed by 6 bases and 7 bases, with 16 bases remaining between them.

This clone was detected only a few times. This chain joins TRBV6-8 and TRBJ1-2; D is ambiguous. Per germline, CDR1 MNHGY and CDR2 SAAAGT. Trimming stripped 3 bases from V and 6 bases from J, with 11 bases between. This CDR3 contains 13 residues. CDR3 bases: TGTGCCAGCAGTTATCACGGGAAGGATGGCTACACCTTC. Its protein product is CASSYHGKDGYTF.

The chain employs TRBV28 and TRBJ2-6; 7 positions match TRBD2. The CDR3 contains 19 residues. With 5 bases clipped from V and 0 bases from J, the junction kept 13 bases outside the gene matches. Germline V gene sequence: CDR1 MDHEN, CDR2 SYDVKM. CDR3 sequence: CASSAGAGPVLSGANVLTF. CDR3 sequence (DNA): TGTGCCAGCAGTGCGGGAGCGGGGCCCGTACTCTCTGGGGCCAACGTCCTGACTTTC.

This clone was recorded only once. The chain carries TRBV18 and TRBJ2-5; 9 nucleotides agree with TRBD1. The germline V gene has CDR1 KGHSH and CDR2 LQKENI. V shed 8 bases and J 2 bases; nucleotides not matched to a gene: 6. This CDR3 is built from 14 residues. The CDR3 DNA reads TGTGCCAGCACCATCGGGACAGGGCAAGAGACCCAGTACTTC. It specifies CASTIGTGQETQYF.

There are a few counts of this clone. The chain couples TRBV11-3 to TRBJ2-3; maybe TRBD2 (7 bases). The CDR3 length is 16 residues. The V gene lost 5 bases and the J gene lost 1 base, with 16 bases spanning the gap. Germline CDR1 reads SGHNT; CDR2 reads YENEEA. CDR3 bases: TGTGCCAGCAGCGAACAGGGAGGGGGGTGCACAGATACGCAGTATTTT. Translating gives CASSEQGGGCTDTQYF.

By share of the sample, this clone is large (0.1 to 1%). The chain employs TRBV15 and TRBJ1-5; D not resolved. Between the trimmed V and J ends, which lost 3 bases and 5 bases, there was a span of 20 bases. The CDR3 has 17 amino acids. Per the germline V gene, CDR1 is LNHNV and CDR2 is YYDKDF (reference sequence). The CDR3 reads CATSRTPDMLSHQPQHF. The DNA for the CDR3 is TGTGCCACCAGCAGGACCCCCGACATGTTAAGCCATCAGCCCCAGCATTTT.

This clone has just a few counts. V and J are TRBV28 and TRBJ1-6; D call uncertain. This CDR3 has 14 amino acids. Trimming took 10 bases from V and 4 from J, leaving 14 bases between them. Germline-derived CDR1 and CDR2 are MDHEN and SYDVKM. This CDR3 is CAIRSRAYNSPLHF. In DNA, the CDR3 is TGTGCCATCAGGTCCCGAGCTTATAATTCACCCCTCCACTTT.

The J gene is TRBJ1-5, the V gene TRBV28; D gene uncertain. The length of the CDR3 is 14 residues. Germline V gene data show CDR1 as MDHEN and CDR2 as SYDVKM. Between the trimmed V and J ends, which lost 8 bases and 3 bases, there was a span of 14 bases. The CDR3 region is CASAPHGNNQPQHF. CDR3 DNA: TGTGCCAGCGCCCCACATGGGAACAATCAGCCCCAGCATTTT. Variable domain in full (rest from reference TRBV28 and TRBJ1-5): DVKVTQSSRYLVKRTGEKVFLECVQDMDHENMFWYRQDPGLGLRLIYFSYDVKMKEKGDIPEGYSVSREKKERFSLILESASTNQTSMYLCASAPHGNNQPQHFGDGTRLSIL.

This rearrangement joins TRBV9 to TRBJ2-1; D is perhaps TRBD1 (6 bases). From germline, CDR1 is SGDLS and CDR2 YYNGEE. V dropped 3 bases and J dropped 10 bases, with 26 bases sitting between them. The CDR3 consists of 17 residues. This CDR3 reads CASSDNPIELQGREQFF. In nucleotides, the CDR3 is TGTGCCAGCAGCGACAACCCAATTGAGCTACAGGGTAGAGAGCAGTTCTTC.

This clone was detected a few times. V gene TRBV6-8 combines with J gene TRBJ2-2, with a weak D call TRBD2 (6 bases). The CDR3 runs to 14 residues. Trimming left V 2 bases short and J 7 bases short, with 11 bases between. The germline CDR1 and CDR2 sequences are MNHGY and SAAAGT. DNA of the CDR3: TGTGCCAGCAGTTACGGCCGGGAGAGCGGGGAGCTGTTTTTT. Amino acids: CASSYGRESGELFF.

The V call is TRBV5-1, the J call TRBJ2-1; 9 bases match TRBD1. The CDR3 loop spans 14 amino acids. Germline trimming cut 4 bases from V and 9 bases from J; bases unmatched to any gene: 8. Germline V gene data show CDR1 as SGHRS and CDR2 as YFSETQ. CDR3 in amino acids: CASSPGDREGEQFF. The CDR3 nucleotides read TGCGCCAGCAGCCCGGGGGACAGGGAAGGTGAGCAGTTCTTC.

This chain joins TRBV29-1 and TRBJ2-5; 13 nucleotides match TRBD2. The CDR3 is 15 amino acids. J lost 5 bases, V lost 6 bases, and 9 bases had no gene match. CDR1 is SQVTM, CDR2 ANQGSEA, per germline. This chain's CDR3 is CSVTGTSGEGETQYF. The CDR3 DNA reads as TGCAGCGTGACCGGGACTAGCGGGGAGGGGGAGACCCAGTACTTC.

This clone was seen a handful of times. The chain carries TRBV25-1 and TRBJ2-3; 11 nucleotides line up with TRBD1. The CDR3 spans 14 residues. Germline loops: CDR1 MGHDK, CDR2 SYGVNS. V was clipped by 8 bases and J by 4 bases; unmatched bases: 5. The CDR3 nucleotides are TGTGCCAGCCGGACAGGGGGCAGTTCAGATACGCAGTATTTT. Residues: CASRTGGSSDTQYF.

The CDR3 bases are TGTGCCAGCAGTTCTCCGCTGGGACAGGGTAATGAAAAACTGTTTTTT. Encoded protein: CASSSPLGQGNEKLFF. The J gene is TRBJ1-4, the V gene TRBV25-1; TRBD1 agrees at 9 bases. The CDR3 extends over 16 amino acids. The V segment lost 5 bases and the J segment 4 bases; nucleotides outside the gene matches: 8. CDR1 MGHDK and CDR2 SYGVNS come from the germline V gene.

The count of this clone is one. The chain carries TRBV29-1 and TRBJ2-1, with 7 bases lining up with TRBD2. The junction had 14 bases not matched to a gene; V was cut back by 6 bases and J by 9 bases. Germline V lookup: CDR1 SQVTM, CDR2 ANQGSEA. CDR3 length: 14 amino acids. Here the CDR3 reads CSVTSGARESEQFF. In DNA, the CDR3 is TGCAGCGTCACAAGCGGGGCCCGGGAGAGTGAGCAGTTCTTC.

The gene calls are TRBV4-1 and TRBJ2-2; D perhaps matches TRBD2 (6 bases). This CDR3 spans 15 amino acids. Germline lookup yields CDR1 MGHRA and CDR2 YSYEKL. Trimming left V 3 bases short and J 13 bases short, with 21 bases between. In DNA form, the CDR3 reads TGCGCCAGCAGCCAGGGATCGGGACTGGCCGATAGGCTGTTTTTT. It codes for CASSQGSGLADRLFF.

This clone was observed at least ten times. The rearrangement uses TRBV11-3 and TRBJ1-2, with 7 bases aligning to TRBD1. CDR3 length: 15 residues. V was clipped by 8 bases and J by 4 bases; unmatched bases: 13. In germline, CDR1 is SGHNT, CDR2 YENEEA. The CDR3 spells CASVRGTDLRYGYTF. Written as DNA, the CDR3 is TGTGCCAGCGTACGCGGGACAGACCTCCGCTATGGCTACACCTTC. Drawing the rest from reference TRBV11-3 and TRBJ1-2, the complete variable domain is EAGVVQSPRYKIIEKKQPVAFWCNPISGHNTLYWYLQNLGQGPELLIRYENEEAVDDSQLPKDRFSAERLKGVDSTLKIQPAELGDSAVYLCASVRGTDLRYGYTFGSGTRLTVV.